A single T cell receptor (beta chain) is shown here with its context. Its antigen is not known. The source of the sample is a study of CD8+ T cells in alopecia areata. Study observations and caveats: Clonality in the scalp and expanded CD8+ clones ranked among the top 100 were significantly decreased by tofacitinib.

Following RNA extraction, reverse transcription yielded cDNA that acted as the sequencing template. The protocol was immunoSEQ multiplex PCR, while the TCRdb copy is restricted to in-frame clones and leaves out a portion. Here the sample spans roughly 92,000 clones, around three quarters being singletons. Treatment denoted: oral pan-JAK inhibitor, 5-10 mg twice daily. CDR3 length: 18 amino acids. The germline V gene has CDR1 SGHVS and CDR2 FQNEAQ. Trimming pared 1 base from V and 6 bases from J, leaving 22 bases between. The V call is TRBV7-8, the J call TRBJ2-1; D might be TRBD1 or TRBD2, each matching 5 bases. This sequence was found in a human donor with alopecia areata. Sequenced here: CD8+ T cells sorted from blood, sampled between weeks 43 and 45, from a patient treated with tofacitinib. CDR3 DNA sequence: TGTGCCAGCAGCTTAGTTCATCCAGGGTCGAATCGGGGCAATGAGCAGTTCTTC. It codes for CASSLVHPGSNRGNEQFF.